A selection of T cell receptor beta chains follows, all from one sample in a study of cytomegalovirus exposure and HLA in healthy donors. Sequencing was performed with immunoSEQ multiplex PCR; in TCRdb, only in-frame clones are kept and a portion is missing. This sample carries about 310,000 clones, roughly 87% of them seen once, and the ten largest clones take over 0.9%. Sequenced: PBMCs. The receptor source for this set is a man younger than 40 in good health and CMV-seronegative. Both conserved end residues are part of each CDR3. A D gene is named only where the DNA matches it firmly. Not all rows give a size; the values are once, few, many and, for expanded clones, a class.

d_call j_call clone_size v_call cdr3_aa cdr3_nt
. TRBJ2-7 . TRBV9 CASSVGEGAYEQYF TGTGCCAGCAGCGTAGGGGAGGGGGCCTACGAGCAGTACTTC
TRBD1 TRBJ1-5 . TRBV19 CASSPRTGGWYQPQHF TGTGCCAGTAGTCCCCGGACAGGGGGCTGGTATCAGCCCCAGCATTTT
TRBD1 TRBJ1-3 . TRBV2 CASSQTTGAPSGNTIYF TGTGCCAGCAGCCAAACGACAGGGGCCCCTTCTGGAAACACCATATATTTT
. TRBJ2-2 . TRBV5-6 CASSEDRKVNTGELFF TGTGCCAGCAGCGAAGATAGAAAAGTGAACACCGGGGAGCTGTTTTTT
TRBD2 TRBJ2-7 . TRBV29-1 CSVELAGGYEQYF TGCAGCGTTGAGCTAGCGGGGGGGTACGAGCAGTACTTC
. TRBJ1-1 . TRBV18 CASSPLQGTEAFF TGTGCCAGCTCACCTCTACAGGGCACTGAAGCTTTCTTT
TRBD1 TRBJ1-2 . TRBV19 CATKGDGTELYGYTF TGTGCCACCAAAGGAGACGGGACAGAACTCTATGGCTACACCTTC
TRBD2 TRBJ2-2 . TRBV11-2 CASSSSGGAGYANTGELFF TGTGCCAGCAGCTCTAGCGGGGGGGCCGGGTACGCGAACACCGGGGAGCTGTTTTTT
. TRBJ1-5 . TRBV6-6 CASSSQGRSNQPQHF TGTGCCAGCAGTTCCCAGGGTCGGAGCAATCAGCCCCAGCATTTT
. TRBJ2-7 . TRBV6-5 CASSTLEVIYEQYF TGTGCCAGCAGTACCCTCGAGGTAATCTACGAGCAGTACTTC
TRBD1 TRBJ1-1 few TRBV27 CASSLTGGTEAFF TGTGCCAGCAGTTTGACAGGGGGCACTGAAGCTTTCTTT
. TRBJ2-1 . TRBV21-1 CASSQGAGSYNEQFF TGTGCCAGCAGCCAGGGGGCCGGCTCCTACAATGAGCAGTTCTTC
. TRBJ2-7 . TRBV4-1 CASSQVPARGYEQYF TGCGCCAGCAGCCAAGTGCCGGCCAGGGGCTACGAGCAGTACTTC
. TRBJ1-1 . TRBV29-1 CSVLTPGRGSMAEAFF TGCAGCGTCCTGACCCCAGGGCGGGGAAGTATGGCTGAAGCTTTCTTT
TRBD1 TRBJ2-7 . TRBV6-5 CASSFDRGRDEQYF TGTGCCAGCAGTTTTGACAGGGGGCGTGACGAGCAGTACTTC
TRBD1 TRBJ1-1 . TRBV5-1 CASRGQLNTEAFF TGCGCCAGCAGGGGACAGCTGAACACTGAAGCTTTCTTT
. TRBJ2-7 . TRBV5-5 CASSLQVLQPYEQYF TGTGCCAGCAGCTTGCAGGTACTTCAACCCTACGAGCAGTACTTC
TRBD1 TRBJ2-2 . TRBV7-9 CASSPGQESENTGELFF TGTGCCAGCAGCCCTGGACAGGAGAGTGAGAACACCGGGGAGCTGTTTTTT
TRBD2 TRBJ2-3 . TRBV10-3 CAISESSATGGRDTQYF TGTGCCATCAGTGAGTCGTCCGCGACGGGGGGAAGAGATACGCAGTATTTT
TRBD1 TRBJ1-1 . TRBV11-2 CASSKGTGGETEAFF TGTGCCAGCAGCAAAGGGACAGGGGGCGAAACTGAAGCTTTCTTT
TRBD1 TRBJ1-2 . TRBV5-1 CASSSQGVTGYTF TGCGCCAGCAGCTCACAGGGGGTCACAGGCTACACCTTC
TRBD1 TRBJ1-6 few TRBV4-2 CASSQDVRTGNSPLHF TGTGCCAGCAGCCAAGATGTTAGGACAGGGAATTCACCCCTCCACTTT
. TRBJ2-2 . TRBV7-9 CASSHGSGELFF TGTGCCAGCAGCCATGGGAGCGGGGAGCTGTTTTTT
. TRBJ2-2 . TRBV9 CASSVQGGELFF TGTGCCAGCAGCGTACAGGGGGGGGAGCTGTTTTTT
TRBD2 TRBJ2-7 few TRBV7-2 CASSFGGAYEQYF TGTGCCAGCAGCTTCGGGGGGGCCTACGAGCAGTACTTC
TRBD1 TRBJ2-7 . TRBV5-1 CASSFLWDRGGEQYF TGCGCCAGCAGCTTTTTATGGGACAGGGGCGGCGAGCAGTACTTC
. TRBJ2-2 . TRBV21-1 CASREKRGSF TGTGCCAGCAGGGAAAAACGAGGGTCCTTT
. TRBJ2-7 . TRBV11-2 CASSVDSGPSYEQYF TGTGCCAGCAGCGTCGATAGTGGTCCCTCCTACGAGCAGTACTTC
. TRBJ1-1 . TRBV2 CASTNQGANTEAFF TGTGCCAGTACTAATCAAGGGGCGAACACTGAAGCTTTCTTT
TRBD1 TRBJ2-7 . TRBV7-9 CASSFGTGSLEQYF TGTGCCAGCAGCTTCGGGACAGGGAGTCTCGAGCAGTACTTC
. TRBJ1-2 . TRBV19 CASSIEGAGVRGYTF TGTGCCAGTAGTATAGAAGGGGCAGGGGTCAGAGGCTACACCTTC
TRBD1 TRBJ1-4 . TRBV6-5 CASSHKGAFF TGTGCCAGCAGTCACAAGGGGGCGTTTTTT
TRBD2 TRBJ2-3 . TRBV5-6 CASSFGGVTDTQYF TGTGCCAGCAGCTTTGGGGGGGTAACAGATACGCAGTATTTT
. TRBJ1-3 . TRBV27 CASSLHAGNEGNTIYF TGTGCCAGCAGTTTACACGCGGGAAATGAGGGAAACACCATATATTTT
. TRBJ1-3 . TRBV11-2 CASSLVQVEPHF TGTGCCAGCAGCTTAGTTCAGGTGGAACCGCATTTT
TRBD1 TRBJ2-7 . TRBV19 CASSMSNRGEQYF TGTGCCAGTAGTATGTCCAACAGGGGCGAGCAGTACTTC
TRBD2 TRBJ2-4 . TRBV2 CASSDVSGVGGGNIQYF TGTGCCAGCAGTGATGTTAGCGGGGTAGGGGGAGGAAACATTCAGTACTTC
TRBD1 TRBJ1-1 . TRBV6-1 CASTLWTGFTEAFF TGTGCCAGCACCCTTTGGACAGGCTTCACTGAAGCTTTCTTT
TRBD1 TRBJ1-2 . TRBV19 CASSRSGQGADGYTF TGTGCCAGTAGTAGAAGCGGACAGGGGGCTGATGGCTACACCTTC
. TRBJ1-5 . TRBV7-2 CASSPRGGGSDGSNQPQHF TGTGCCAGCAGCCCCAGAGGAGGAGGGTCGGACGGTAGCAATCAGCCCCAGCATTTT
TRBD2 TRBJ2-7 . TRBV7-9 CASSEWGDYAYEQYF TGTGCCAGCAGCGAATGGGGGGACTACGCCTACGAGCAGTACTTC
. TRBJ2-3 . TRBV2 CASSEAGHTQYF TGTGCCAGCAGTGAAGCTGGGCATACGCAGTATTTT
. TRBJ2-5 . TRBV19 CASSPNTQGETQYF TGTGCCAGTAGTCCGAATACACAGGGAGAGACCCAGTACTTC
. TRBJ1-5 . TRBV6-1 CASRDGQQPQHF TGTGCCAGCAGGGACGGACAGCAGCCCCAGCATTTT
TRBD1 TRBJ1-1 . TRBV2 CASRQRDRGQAFF TGTGCCAGCAGACAACGGGACAGGGGACAAGCTTTCTTT